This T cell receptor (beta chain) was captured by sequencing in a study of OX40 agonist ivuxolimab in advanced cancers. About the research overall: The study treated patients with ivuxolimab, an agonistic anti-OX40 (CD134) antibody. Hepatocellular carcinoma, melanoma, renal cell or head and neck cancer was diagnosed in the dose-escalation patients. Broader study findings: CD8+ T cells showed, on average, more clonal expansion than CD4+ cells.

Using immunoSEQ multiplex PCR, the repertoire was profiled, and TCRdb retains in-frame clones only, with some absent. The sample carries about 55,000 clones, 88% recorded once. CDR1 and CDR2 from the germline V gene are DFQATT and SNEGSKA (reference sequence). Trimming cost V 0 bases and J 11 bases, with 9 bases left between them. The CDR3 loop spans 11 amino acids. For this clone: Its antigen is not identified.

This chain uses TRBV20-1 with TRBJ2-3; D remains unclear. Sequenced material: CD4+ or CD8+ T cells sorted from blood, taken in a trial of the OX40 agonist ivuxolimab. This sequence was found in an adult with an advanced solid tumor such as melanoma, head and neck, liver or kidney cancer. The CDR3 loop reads CSAREQLEQYF. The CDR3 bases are TGCAGTGCTAGAGAGCAGTTGGAGCAGTATTTT.